This T cell receptor (beta chain) was captured by sequencing in a study of T cells in Graves' hyperthyroidism and ophthalmopathy. RNA transcripts provided the source from which TCR beta CDR3 regions were amplified. A set of HTBI primers served as the primers for a first-round RT-PCR of the TCR CDR3. TCRdb itself ran the multiplex PCR reads through MiXCR, one entry per CDR3 protein. Here the sample spans under 350,000 distinct CDR3 sequences, about 18% being singletons. The CDR3 totals 15 residues. The J segment lost 8 bases and the V segment lost 4 bases, leaving 11 bases of the junction unmatched. Germline loops: CDR1 MGHDK, CDR2 SYGVNS. Not enrolled were patients with uncontrolled infection, other autoimmune disease, pregnancy or lactation.

V and J are TRBV25-1 and TRBJ1-2; 9 nucleotides align to TRBD1. The sequence was obtained from a woman aged 60-75 years with Graves' ophthalmopathy. Sequenced material: blood. CDR3 DNA: TGTGCCAGCAGTGCGCCGGGACAGGGAACGAGGGGCTACACCTTC. Amino acids: CASSAPGQGTRGYTF.